This T cell receptor (beta chain) was identified in a study of T cell responses to AZD1222 COVID-19 vaccine. Across the study: Samples with a second dose at about 4 or about 12 weeks were pooled together. Overall study results and limits: White British ancestry dominated among donors, who included more females, and clonal diversity was possibly underestimated. Spike-specific TCR breadth and depth were elevated following two AZD1222 doses. Close to half of all spike-specific TCRs reportedly target regions of the variants that are unmutated.

Worth noting for this clone: Its antigen remains unidentified.

V lost 3 bases to trimming and J lost 5 bases; unmatched junction nucleotides: 6. This CDR3 has 14 residues. Looked up from germline, CDR1 is MNHNS and CDR2 is SASEGT. Assay used: immunoSEQ multiplex PCR; TCRdb lists only in-frame clones, some missing. Of approximately 180,000 clones in the sample, approximately 90% were seen once. The chain recombines TRBV6-1 with TRBJ1-1, with 7 positions matching TRBD1. The clonotype originates from an adult in good health. This specimen consisted of peripheral blood, obtained on day 0 of AZD1222 vaccination. CDR3 sequence reads: CASSETGTGTEAFF. In DNA form, the CDR3 reads TGTGCCAGCAGTGAGACAGGGACTGGGACTGAAGCTTTCTTT.